This T cell receptor (beta chain) was obtained from a study of blood T cell repertoires in COVID-19. The wider study: T cells, B-cell-depleted T cells, or PBMCs provided the cDNA or gDNA that served as material.

TCRdb's copy holds only in-frame clones and misses some; the assay was immunoSEQ multiplex PCR. The sample yields roughly 260,000 clones, about nine tenths seen once. This CDR3 is 15 amino acids long. Germline V lookup: CDR1 SGDLS, CDR2 YYNGEE. V dropped 0 bases and J dropped 0 bases, with 8 bases sitting between them. Specimen: peripheral blood. The V gene is TRBV9, the J gene TRBJ2-3; maybe TRBD1 (5 bases). The TCR sequence derives from a woman in her forties with acute or convalescent COVID-19. CDR3 sequence (DNA): TGTGCCAGCAGCGTAGGAAGGGGAAGCACAGATACGCAGTATTTT. It yields the protein CASSVGRGSTDTQYF.